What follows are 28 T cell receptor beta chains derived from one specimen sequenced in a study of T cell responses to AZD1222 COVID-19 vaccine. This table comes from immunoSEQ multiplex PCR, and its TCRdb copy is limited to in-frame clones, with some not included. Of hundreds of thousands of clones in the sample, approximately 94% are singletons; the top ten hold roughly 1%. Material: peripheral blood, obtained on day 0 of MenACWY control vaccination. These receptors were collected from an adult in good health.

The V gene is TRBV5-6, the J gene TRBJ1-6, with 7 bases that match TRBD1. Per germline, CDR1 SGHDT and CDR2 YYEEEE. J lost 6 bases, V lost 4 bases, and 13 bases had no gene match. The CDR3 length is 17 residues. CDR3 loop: CASSTPTRTGINSPLHF. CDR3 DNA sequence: TGTGCCAGCAGCACGCCAACGCGGACAGGCATTAATTCACCCCTCCACTTT.

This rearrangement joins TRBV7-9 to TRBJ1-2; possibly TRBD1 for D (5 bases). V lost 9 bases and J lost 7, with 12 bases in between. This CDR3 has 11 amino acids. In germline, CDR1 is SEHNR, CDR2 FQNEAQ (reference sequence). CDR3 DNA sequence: TGTGCCAGTACAGGCTTCGGTGGCTACACCTTC. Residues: CASTGFGGYTF.

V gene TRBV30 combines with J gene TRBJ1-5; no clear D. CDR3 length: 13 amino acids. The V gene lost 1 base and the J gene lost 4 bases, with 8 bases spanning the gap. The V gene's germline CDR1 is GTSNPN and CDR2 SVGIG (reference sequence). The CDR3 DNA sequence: TGTGCCTGGAGTGAGCAGGAGAATCAGCCCCAGCATTTT. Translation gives CAWSEQENQPQHF. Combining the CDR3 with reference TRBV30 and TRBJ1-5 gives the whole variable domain SQTIHQWPATLVQPVGSPLSLECTVEGTSNPNLYWYRQAAGRGLQLLFYSVGIGQISSEVPQNLSASRPQDRQFILSSKKLLLSDSGFYLCAWSEQENQPQHFGDGTRLSIL.

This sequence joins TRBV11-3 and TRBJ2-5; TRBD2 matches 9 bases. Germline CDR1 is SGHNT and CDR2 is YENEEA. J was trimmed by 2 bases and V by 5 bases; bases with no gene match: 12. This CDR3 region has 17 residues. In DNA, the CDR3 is TGTGCCAGCAGCCCTGGTACGCTAGCGGGGCCTCAAGAGACCCAGTACTTC. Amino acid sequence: CASSPGTLAGPQETQYF.

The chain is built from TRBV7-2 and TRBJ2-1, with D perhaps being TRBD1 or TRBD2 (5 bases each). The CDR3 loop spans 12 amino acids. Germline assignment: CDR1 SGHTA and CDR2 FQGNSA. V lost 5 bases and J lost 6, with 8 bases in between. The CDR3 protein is CASSRGPNEQFF. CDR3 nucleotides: TGTGCCAGCAGCCGGGGACCCAATGAGCAGTTCTTC. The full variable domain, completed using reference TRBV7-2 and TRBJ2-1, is GAGVSQSPSNKVTEKGKDVELRCDPISGHTALYWYRQSLGQGLEFLIYFQGNSAPDKSGLPSDRFSAERTGGSVSTLTIQRTQQEDSAVYLCASSRGPNEQFFGPGTRLTVL.

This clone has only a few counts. CDR3 sequence (DNA): TGCGCCAGCAGCCCCGGGACAGGGGGTATTCAGGAGACCCAGTACTTC. Translated: CASSPGTGGIQETQYF. J is TRBJ2-5 and V is TRBV5-1; TRBD1 agrees at 11 bases. The length of the CDR3 is 16 residues. Germline CDR1 reads SGHRS; CDR2 reads YFSETQ. V lost 4 bases, J lost 5 bases, and 10 bases stayed unmatched.

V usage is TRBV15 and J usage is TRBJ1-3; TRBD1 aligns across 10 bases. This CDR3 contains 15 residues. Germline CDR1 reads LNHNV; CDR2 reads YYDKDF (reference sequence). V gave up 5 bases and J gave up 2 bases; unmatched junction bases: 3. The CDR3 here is CATSGGTGAGNTIYF. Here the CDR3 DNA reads TGTGCCACCAGCGGGGGGACAGGGGCTGGAAACACCATATATTTT.

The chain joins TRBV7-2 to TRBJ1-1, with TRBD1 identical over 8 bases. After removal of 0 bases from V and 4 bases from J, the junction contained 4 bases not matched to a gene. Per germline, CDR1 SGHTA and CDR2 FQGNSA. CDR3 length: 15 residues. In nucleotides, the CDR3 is TGTGCCAGCAGCTTAGCGCAGGGGGCCCGCACTGAAGCTTTCTTT. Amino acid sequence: CASSLAQGARTEAFF. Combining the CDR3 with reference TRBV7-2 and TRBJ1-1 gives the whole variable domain GAGVSQSPSNKVTEKGKDVELRCDPISGHTALYWYRQSLGQGLEFLIYFQGNSAPDKSGLPSDRFSAERTGGSVSTLTIQRTQQEDSAVYLCASSLAQGARTEAFFGQGTRLTVV.

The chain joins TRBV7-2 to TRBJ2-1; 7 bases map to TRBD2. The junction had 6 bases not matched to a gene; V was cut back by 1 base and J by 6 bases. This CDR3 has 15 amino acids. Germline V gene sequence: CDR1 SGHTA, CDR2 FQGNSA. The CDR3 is CASSLGPGGSNEQFF. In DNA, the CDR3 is TGTGCCAGCAGCTTAGGTCCGGGGGGAAGCAATGAGCAGTTCTTC. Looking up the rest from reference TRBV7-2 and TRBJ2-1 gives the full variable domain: GAGVSQSPSNKVTEKGKDVELRCDPISGHTALYWYRQSLGQGLEFLIYFQGNSAPDKSGLPSDRFSAERTGGSVSTLTIQRTQQEDSAVYLCASSLGPGGSNEQFFGPGTRLTVL.

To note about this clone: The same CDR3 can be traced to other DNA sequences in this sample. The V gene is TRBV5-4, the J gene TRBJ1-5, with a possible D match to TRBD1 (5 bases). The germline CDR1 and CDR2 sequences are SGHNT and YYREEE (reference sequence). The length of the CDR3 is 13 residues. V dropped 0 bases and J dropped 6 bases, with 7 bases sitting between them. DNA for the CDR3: TGTGCCAGCAGCTTGGATAGGGGTCAGCCCCAGCATTTT. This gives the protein CASSLDRGQPQHF.

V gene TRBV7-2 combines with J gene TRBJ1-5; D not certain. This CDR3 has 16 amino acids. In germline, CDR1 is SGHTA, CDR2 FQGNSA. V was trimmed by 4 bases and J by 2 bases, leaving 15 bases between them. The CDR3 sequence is CASSSSTSGGNQPQHF. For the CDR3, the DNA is TGTGCCAGCAGCTCGTCGACTTCAGGAGGCAATCAGCCCCAGCATTTT.

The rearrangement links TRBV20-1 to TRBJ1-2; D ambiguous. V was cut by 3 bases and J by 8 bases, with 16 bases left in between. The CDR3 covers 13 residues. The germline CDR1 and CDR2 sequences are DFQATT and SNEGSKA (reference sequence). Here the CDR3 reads CSASPGSRGGYTF. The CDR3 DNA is TGCAGTGCTAGTCCCGGTAGTCGGGGAGGCTACACCTTC.

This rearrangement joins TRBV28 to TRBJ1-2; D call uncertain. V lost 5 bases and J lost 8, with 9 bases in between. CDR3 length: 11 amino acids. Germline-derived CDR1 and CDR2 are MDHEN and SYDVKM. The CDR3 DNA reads TGTGCCAGCAGTGAGAACATAGGCTACACCTTC. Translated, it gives CASSENIGYTF.

The CDR3 DNA sequence: TGTGCCAGCAGCCGCCCGGGACTAGTCAATGAGCAGTTCTTC. It encodes CASSRPGLVNEQFF. The chain couples TRBV11-3 to TRBJ2-1, with TRBD2 matching over 8 bases. V shed 5 bases, J shed 6 bases, and the junction held 6 bases outside the gene matches. Germline values: CDR1 SGHNT, CDR2 YENEEA. The CDR3 runs to 14 residues.

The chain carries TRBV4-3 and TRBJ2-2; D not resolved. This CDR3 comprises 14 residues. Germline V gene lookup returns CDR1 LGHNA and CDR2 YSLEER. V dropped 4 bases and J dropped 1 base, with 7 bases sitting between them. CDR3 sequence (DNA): TGCGCCAGCAGCCGAGCAGGGAACACCGGGGAGCTGTTTTTT. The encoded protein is CASSRAGNTGELFF.

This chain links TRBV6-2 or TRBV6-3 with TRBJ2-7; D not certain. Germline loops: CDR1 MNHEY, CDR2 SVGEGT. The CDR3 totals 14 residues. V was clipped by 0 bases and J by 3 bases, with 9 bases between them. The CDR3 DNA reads TGTGCCAGCAGTTACTCGATGGCAGACTACGAGCAGTACTTC. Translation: CASSYSMADYEQYF.

CDR3 DNA sequence: TGTGCCAGCAGTTTAATACGGGCCCCCGGGAGATATGGCTACACCTTC. Translating gives CASSLIRAPGRYGYTF. The chain has TRBV28 and TRBJ1-2; no reliable D call. The germline CDR1 and CDR2 sequences are MDHEN and SYDVKM. V lost 2 bases, J lost 5 bases, and 18 bases lay in between. This CDR3 region has 16 residues.

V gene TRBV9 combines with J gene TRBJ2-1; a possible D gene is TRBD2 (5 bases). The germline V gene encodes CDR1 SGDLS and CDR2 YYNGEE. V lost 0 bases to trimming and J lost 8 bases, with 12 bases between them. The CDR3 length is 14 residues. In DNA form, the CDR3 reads TGTGCCAGCAGCGTAGTCGGGGTGAGGGATGAGCAGTTCTTC. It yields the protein CASSVVGVRDEQFF.

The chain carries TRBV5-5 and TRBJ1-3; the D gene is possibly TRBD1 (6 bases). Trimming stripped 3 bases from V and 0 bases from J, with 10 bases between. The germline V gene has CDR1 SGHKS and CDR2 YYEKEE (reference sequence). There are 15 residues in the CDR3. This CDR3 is CASSSIRGSGNTIYF. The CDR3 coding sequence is TGTGCCAGCAGCTCAATCAGGGGCTCTGGAAACACCATATATTTT.

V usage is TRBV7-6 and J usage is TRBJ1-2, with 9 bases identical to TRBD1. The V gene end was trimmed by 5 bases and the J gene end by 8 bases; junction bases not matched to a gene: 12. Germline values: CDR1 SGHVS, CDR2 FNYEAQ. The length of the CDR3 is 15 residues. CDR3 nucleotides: TGTGCCAGCAGCGAAGGACAGGGGCTTATTGGGGGCTACACCTTC. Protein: CASSEGQGLIGGYTF.

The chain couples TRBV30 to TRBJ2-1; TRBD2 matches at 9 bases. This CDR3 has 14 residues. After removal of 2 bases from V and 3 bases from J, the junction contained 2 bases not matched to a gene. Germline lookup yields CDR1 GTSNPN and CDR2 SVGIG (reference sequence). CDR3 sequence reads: CAWSSGGHYNEQFF. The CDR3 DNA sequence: TGTGCCTGGAGTAGCGGGGGGCACTACAATGAGCAGTTCTTC.

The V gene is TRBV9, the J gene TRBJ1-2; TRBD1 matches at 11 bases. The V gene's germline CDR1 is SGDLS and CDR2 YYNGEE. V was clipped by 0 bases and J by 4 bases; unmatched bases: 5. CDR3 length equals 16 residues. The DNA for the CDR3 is TGTGCCAGCAGCGTAGGTAGGACAGGGGGCAGCTATGGCTACACCTTC. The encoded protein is CASSVGRTGGSYGYTF.

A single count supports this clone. CDR3 coding DNA: TGTGCCAGCAGCCATATAAAGGGGGGACACTATGGCTACACCTTC. This gives the protein CASSHIKGGHYGYTF. The chain links TRBV4-2 to TRBJ1-2; TRBD1 is a possible D gene (6 bases). The germline V and J ends were trimmed by 3 bases and 3 bases, with 14 bases remaining between them. This CDR3 spans 15 amino acids. CDR1 is LGHNA, CDR2 YNFKEQ, per germline.

As DNA, the CDR3 is TGTGCCAGCAGCTTAGGCGGACAGGGGGCCAGCTGGGAGCAGTACTTC. Its translation: CASSLGGQGASWEQYF. The chain is built from TRBV7-2 and TRBJ2-7; 11 positions agree with TRBD1. The V and J ends lost 1 base and 7 bases, in that order; junction bases with no gene match: 9. The CDR3 runs 16 residues. Germline V gene sequence: CDR1 SGHTA, CDR2 FQGNSA.

CDR3 bases: TGTGCCAGCAGCGTAGAAGTTGGGAGCAACTATGGCTACACCTTC. The encoded protein is CASSVEVGSNYGYTF. The chain recombines TRBV9 with TRBJ1-2; D gene ambiguous. Trimming cost V 0 bases and J 2 bases, with 11 bases left between them. CDR3 length equals 15 residues. The germline V gene has CDR1 SGDLS and CDR2 YYNGEE.

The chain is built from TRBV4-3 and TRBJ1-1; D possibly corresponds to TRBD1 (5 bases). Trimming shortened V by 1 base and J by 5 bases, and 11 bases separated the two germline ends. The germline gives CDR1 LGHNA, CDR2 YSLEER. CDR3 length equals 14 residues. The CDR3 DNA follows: TGCGCCAGCAGCCAAGTATATGGGGGGACTGAAGCTTTCTTT. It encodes CASSQVYGGTEAFF.

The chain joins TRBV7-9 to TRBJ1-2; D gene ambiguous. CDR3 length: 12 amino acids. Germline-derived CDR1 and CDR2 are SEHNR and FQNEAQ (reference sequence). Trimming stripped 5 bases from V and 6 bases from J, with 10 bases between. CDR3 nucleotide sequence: TGTGCCAGCAGCCGTTATCCCCATGGCTACACCTTC. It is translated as CASSRYPHGYTF.

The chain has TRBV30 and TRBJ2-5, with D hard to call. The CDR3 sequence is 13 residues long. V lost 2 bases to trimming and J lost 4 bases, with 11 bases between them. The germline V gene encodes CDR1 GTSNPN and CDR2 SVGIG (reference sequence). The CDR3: CAWSTRFSETQYF. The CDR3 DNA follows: TGTGCCTGGAGTACACGGTTTTCAGAGACCCAGTACTTC. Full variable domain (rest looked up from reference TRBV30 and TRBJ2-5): SQTIHQWPATLVQPVGSPLSLECTVEGTSNPNLYWYRQAAGRGLQLLFYSVGIGQISSEVPQNLSASRPQDRQFILSSKKLLLSDSGFYLCAWSTRFSETQYFGPGTRLLVL.